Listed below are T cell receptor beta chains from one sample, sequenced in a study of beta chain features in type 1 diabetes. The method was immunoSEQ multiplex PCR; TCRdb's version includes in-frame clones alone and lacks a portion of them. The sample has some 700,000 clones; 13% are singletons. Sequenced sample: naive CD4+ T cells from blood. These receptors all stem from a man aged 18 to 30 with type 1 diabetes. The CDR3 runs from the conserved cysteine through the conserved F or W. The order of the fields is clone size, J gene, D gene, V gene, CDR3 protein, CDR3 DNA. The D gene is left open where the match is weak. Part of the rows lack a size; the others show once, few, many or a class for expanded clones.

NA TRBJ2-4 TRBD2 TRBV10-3 CAISESILGGDGNIQYF TGTGCCATCAGTGAGTCGATCCTTGGGGGGGATGGAAACATTCAGTACTTC
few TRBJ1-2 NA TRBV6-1 CASSEGNTGSGYTF TGTGCCAGCAGTGAAGGGAATACAGGGTCTGGCTACACCTTC
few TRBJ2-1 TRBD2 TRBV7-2 CASSLVGRGNNEQFF TGTGCCAGCAGCTTAGTGGGGCGGGGGAACAATGAGCAGTTCTTC
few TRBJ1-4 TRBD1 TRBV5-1 CASSPDRGGEKLFF TGCGCCAGCAGCCCCGACAGGGGGGGTGAAAAACTGTTTTTT
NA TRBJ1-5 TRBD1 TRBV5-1 CASSLGTGPVQPQHF TGCGCCAGCAGCTTGGGGACAGGGCCAGTTCAGCCCCAGCATTTT
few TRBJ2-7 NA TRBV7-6 CASSSGDTLSYEQYF TGTGCCAGCAGCTCCGGGGACACCCTATCCTACGAGCAGTACTTC
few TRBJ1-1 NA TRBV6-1 CASGGTLNTEAFF TGTGCCAGCGGGGGGACCCTGAACACTGAAGCTTTCTTT
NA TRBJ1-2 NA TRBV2 CASSAQGSINHGYTF TGTGCCAGCAGTGCTCAGGGGTCTATCAACCATGGCTACACCTTC
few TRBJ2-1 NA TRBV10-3 CAISEVRGPYNEQFF TGTGCCATCAGTGAGGTGCGGGGGCCCTACAATGAGCAGTTCTTC
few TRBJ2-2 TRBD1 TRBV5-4 CASSLNRGHGELFF TGTGCCAGCAGCTTGAACAGGGGCCACGGGGAGCTGTTTTTT
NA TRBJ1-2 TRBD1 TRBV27 CASSSPDRENGYTF TGTGCCAGCAGTTCACCCGACAGGGAAAATGGCTACACCTTC
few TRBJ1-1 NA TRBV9 CASSARLMNTEAFF TGTGCCAGCAGCGCCCGGCTTATGAACACTGAAGCTTTCTTT
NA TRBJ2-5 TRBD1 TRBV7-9 CASSLDLGQGKETQYF TGTGCCAGCAGCTTAGATCTTGGACAGGGAAAAGAGACCCAGTACTTC
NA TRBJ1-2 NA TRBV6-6 CASSPWGREGYGYTF TGTGCCAGCTCCCCCTGGGGCAGGGAGGGCTATGGCTACACCTTC
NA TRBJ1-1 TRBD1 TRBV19 CASSIGGQGATEAFF TGTGCCAGTAGTATTGGCGGACAGGGGGCTACTGAAGCTTTCTTT
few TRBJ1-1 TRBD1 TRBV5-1 CASSPQGADTEAFF TGCGCCAGCAGCCCACAGGGGGCAGACACTGAAGCTTTCTTT
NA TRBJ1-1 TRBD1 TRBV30 CAWSDGQGPTGAFF TGTGCCTGGAGTGACGGACAGGGGCCCACCGGAGCTTTCTTT
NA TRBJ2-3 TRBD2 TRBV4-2 CASSQDAQGGSTDTQYF TGTGCCAGCAGCCAAGATGCCCAGGGAGGGTCCACAGATACGCAGTATTTT
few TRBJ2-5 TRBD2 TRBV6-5 CASSPVVAGQETQYF TGTGCCAGCAGTCCCGTGGTAGCGGGGCAAGAGACCCAGTACTTC
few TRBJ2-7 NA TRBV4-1 CASSRDSYEQYF TGCGCCAGCAGCCGCGACAGCTACGAGCAGTACTTC
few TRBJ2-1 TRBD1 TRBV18 CASSPGAQGAGDEQFF TGTGCCAGCTCACCAGGGGCGCAGGGGGCAGGCGATGAGCAGTTCTTC
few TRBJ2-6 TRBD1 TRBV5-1 CASTPTGVNRAGANVLTF TGCGCCAGCACGCCGACAGGGGTGAACCGGGCGGGGGCCAACGTCCTGACTTTC
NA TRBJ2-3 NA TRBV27 CASRYELAGYTDTQYF TGTGCCAGCCGCTATGAACTAGCTGGTTACACAGATACGCAGTATTTT
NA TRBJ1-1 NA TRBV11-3 CASSLDGGLIDWTEAFF TGTGCCAGCAGCTTAGATGGAGGGCTTATTGATTGGACTGAAGCTTTCTTT
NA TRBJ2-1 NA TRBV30 CAWSGISYNEQFF TGTGCCTGGAGTGGGATAAGCTACAATGAGCAGTTCTTC
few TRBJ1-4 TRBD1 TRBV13 CASIPGDGQVPEKLFF TGTGCCAGCATCCCCGGAGATGGACAGGTGCCTGAAAAACTGTTTTTT
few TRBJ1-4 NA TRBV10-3 CAIKAGNEKLFF TGTGCCATCAAGGCCGGGAATGAAAAACTGTTTTTT
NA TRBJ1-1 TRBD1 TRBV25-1 CASSPGQGGTEAFF TGTGCCAGCAGTCCCGGACAGGGGGGCACTGAAGCTTTCTTT
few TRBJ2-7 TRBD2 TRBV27 CASARGGTSRGEQYF TGTGCCAGCGCACGTGGTGGGACTAGTCGGGGAGAGCAGTACTTC
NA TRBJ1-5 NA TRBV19 CASKDYVGQPQHF TGTGCCAGTAAGGATTATGTGGGGCAGCCCCAGCATTTT
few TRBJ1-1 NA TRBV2 CASRAVHLGEAFF TGTGCCAGCAGAGCGGTGCACTTGGGTGAAGCTTTCTTT
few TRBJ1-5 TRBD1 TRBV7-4 CASSFGDRGHNQPQHF TGTGCCAGCAGCTTCGGGGACAGGGGGCACAATCAGCCCCAGCATTTT
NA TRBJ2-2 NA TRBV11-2 CASKTTRPGELFF TGTGCCAGCAAAACCACAAGGCCCGGGGAGCTGTTTTTT
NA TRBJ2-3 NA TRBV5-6 CASSHLTRSRDTQYF TGTGCCAGCAGCCACCTGACTAGGAGTAGAGATACGCAGTATTTT
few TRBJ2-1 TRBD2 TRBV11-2 CASSLGSRGGGHHNEQFF TGTGCCAGCAGCTTAGGAAGCCGGGGGGGAGGACACCACAATGAGCAGTTCTTC
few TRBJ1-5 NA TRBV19 CASRGGLDNQPQHF TGTGCCAGTAGAGGGGGGCTGGACAATCAGCCCCAGCATTTT
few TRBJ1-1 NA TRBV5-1 CASSLEGWNTEAFF TGCGCCAGCAGCTTGGAGGGCTGGAACACTGAAGCTTTCTTT
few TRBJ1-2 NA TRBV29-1 CSVGRSANYGYTF TGCAGCGTTGGACGCTCAGCTAACTATGGCTACACCTTC
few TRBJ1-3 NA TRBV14 CASSQVASGNTIYF TGTGCCAGCAGCCAAGTGGCCTCTGGAAACACCATATATTTT
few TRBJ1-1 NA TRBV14 CASSLNTGTSPFF TGTGCCAGCAGCCTTAATACCGGGACAAGTCCTTTCTTT
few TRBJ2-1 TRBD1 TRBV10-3 CAITGQVNEQFF TGTGCCATCACCGGACAGGTCAATGAGCAGTTCTTC
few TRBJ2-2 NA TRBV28 CATENTGELFF TGTGCCACAGAGAACACCGGGGAGCTGTTTTTT
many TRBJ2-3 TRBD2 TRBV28 CASSPIRGGGLPF TGTGCCAGCAGCCCCATCCGTGGCGGGGGTTTACCTTTT
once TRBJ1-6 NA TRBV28 CASRPDRSSYNSPLHF TGTGCCAGCAGACCGGACCGCAGCTCCTATAATTCACCCCTCCACTTT
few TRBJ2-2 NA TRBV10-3 CAISEFSSLNTGELFF TGTGCCATCAGTGAGTTTAGCAGCTTGAACACCGGGGAGCTGTTTTTT
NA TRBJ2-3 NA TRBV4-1 CASSQVGGDTQYF TGCGCCAGCAGCCAAGTGGGGGGAGATACGCAGTATTTT
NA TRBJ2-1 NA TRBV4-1 CASSQGSQANEQFF TGCGCCAGCAGCCAAGGCAGCCAAGCCAATGAGCAGTTCTTC
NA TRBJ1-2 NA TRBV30 CAWSQKGPLYGYTF TGTGCCTGGAGTCAGAAGGGACCCCTCTATGGCTACACCTTC